Described below is a single T cell receptor beta chain sequence and its context. This clone's antigen is unknown. Within one base of it there is no much larger clone, and no base qualities were kept. The sample belongs to a study of blood T cell repertoires in COVID-19 (dated by TCRdb to between 2020 and 2021). Study-level background: Samples covering the acute and convalescent phases of COVID-19 were provided by collaborators in the United States, Italy and Spain. The material from the prospective study consisted of cDNA or gDNA derived from T cells, B-cell-depleted T cells, or PBMCs. The dataset comprised deeply sampled blood TCRbeta repertoires from subjects exposed to, actively infected with, or recovered from COVID-19. The repertoires were made available in a free public database intended to serve as a resource for research on the immune response to SARS-CoV-2. The samples were drawn from two sources: the first 160 participants of the ongoing ImmuneRACE study, and 1,000 to 1,500 subjects contributed by 6 global collaborators. Nearly every sample came with metadata listing a de-identified subject ID, COVID-19 status, age in years and sex. Where HLA class I and class II types were available, the types were taken from metadata supplied by the sample provider, not from assay-based typing. Overall study results and their limits: Clinical and demographic metadata were provided uncurated, with the amount varying by source and participant.

Whole blood was collected in K2EDTA tubes by collaborating institutions according to the institutions' own protocols. For TCRbeta analysis, collaborators shipped samples in one of three forms: frozen whole blood, isolated PBMCs, or DNA extracted from either of those sample types. TCRbeta CDR3 regions were amplified from genomic DNA by means of the immunoSEQ Assay, a bias-controlled multiplex PCR. Per the original workflow: The number of nucleated cells in each sample was estimated from the amplification of reference gene primers within the assay. To quantify the absolute abundance of each unique TCRbeta CDR3 rearrangement, sequence reads were collapsed and filtered. Productive Simpson clonality was computed per sample as the square root of Simpson's diversity index over productive rearrangements. The table comes from immuneACCESS by way of TCRdb, which keeps in-frame sequences with V and J called. Part of the clones is missing from these tables; in studies checked, under half for an unresolved V gene and the rest for unknown reasons. V and J calls and clone size are given by that table; D and trimming were obtained from the DNA. Within this sample are 120,000 or so clones, with approximately 70% of them counted one time only. Under 0.95% of the sample is taken by the ten largest.

The germline V and J ends show losses of 4 bases and 4 bases respectively, and no gene match explains 4 bases of the junction. CDR1 and CDR2 were assigned from the germline V gene as LGHNA and YNFKEQ. Its CDR3 holds 14 amino acids, cysteine through phenylalanine. CDR3 DNA is the only sequence kept; it has 42 bases, read in frame from the first base. Sequencing was performed on peripheral blood. The receptor was isolated from a human donor with acute or convalescent COVID-19. The donor label of this sample is uncertain. The chain was built from TRBV4-2 and TRBJ1-2, and 9 bases in between align with TRBD1. The CDR3 region: CASSRGQGLYGYTF. The DNA sequence is given as TGTGCCAGCAGCCGGGGACAGGGACTCTATGGCTACACCTTC.